These 3 T cell receptor beta chains originate from one sample sequenced in a study of blood T cells in healthy people across ages. A second 7 to 11 cycle PCR used barcoded and J-beta primers. TCRdb redid the calling of the 5' RACE reads with MiXCR, one entry per CDR3 protein. The sample holds some 900,000 distinct CDR3 sequences, around 48% seen once. The sequenced sample was blood. All receptors derive from a man aged 30-40 years in good health.

The J gene is TRBJ2-5, the V gene TRBV2; 13 nucleotides line up with TRBD2. The germline gives CDR1 SNHLY, CDR2 FYNNEI. The CDR3 has 14 amino acids. The junction had 11 bases not matched to a gene; V was cut back by 8 bases and J by 11 bases. The CDR3 is CASLGLAGDNEQYF. The CDR3 DNA sequence: TGTGCCAGCTTAGGACTAGCGGGGGACAATGAGCAGTACTTC. The full variable domain, rest sourced from reference TRBV2 and TRBJ2-5, is EPEVTQTPSHQVTQMGQEVILRCVPISNHLYFYWYRQILGQKVEFLVSFYNNEISEKSEIFDDQFSVERPDGSNFTLKIRSTKLEDSAMYFCASLGLAGDNEQYFGPGTRLLVL.

CDR3: CASTLGHADSPLHF. In nucleotides, the CDR3 is TGTGCCAGCACTTTAGGGCACGCGGATTCACCCCTCCACTTT. This chain joins TRBV6-6 and TRBJ1-6; D uncertain. There are 14 residues in the CDR3. Germline V gene lookup returns CDR1 MNHNY and CDR2 SVGAGI (reference sequence). Trimming took 7 bases from V and 8 from J, leaving 15 bases between them.

The chain couples TRBV29-1 to TRBJ2-2; possible D gene TRBD2, 5 bases. V was clipped by 7 bases and J by 0 bases, with 12 bases between them. Germline CDR1 and CDR2: SQVTM and ANQGSEA. The CDR3 spans 14 residues. The CDR3 reads CSAVPAANTGELFF. The CDR3 DNA is TGCAGCGCTGTTCCAGCGGCGAACACCGGGGAGCTGTTTTTT.